This T cell receptor (beta chain) was profiled in a study of blood T cell repertoires in COVID-19. Profiled with immunoSEQ multiplex PCR; TCRdb holds only in-frame clones, not every one. The sample shows about 120,000 clones, about 85% of them seen only once. The CDR3 extends over 16 amino acids. J gave up 3 bases and V 2 bases, and 2 bases lay outside the gene matches. Germline loops: CDR1 PRHDT, CDR2 FYEKMQ (reference sequence). V gene TRBV13 combines with J gene TRBJ2-3, with TRBD2 identical over 13 bases. The receptor's source is a human donor in a cohort sampled during active COVID-19. Sequencing was performed on peripheral blood. The CDR3 loop is CASSLSLAGGTDTQYF. The CDR3 DNA sequence: TGTGCCAGCAGCTTATCACTAGCGGGAGGGACAGATACGCAGTATTTT.